The clone carrying this T cell receptor (beta chain) was observed many times. The sample belongs to a study of T cells in Graves' hyperthyroidism and ophthalmopathy. Authors of the study amplified TCR beta CDR3 regions from RNA transcripts. HTBI primers drove first-round RT-PCR of the TCR CDR3. TCRdb processed the multiplex PCR reads anew with MiXCR; each CDR3 protein has one entry. The top ten hold approximately 16% of the sample, which has hundreds of thousands of distinct CDR3 sequences, under 20% seen once. Trimming removed 2 bases from V and 6 bases from J; junction bases left unmatched: 7. The CDR3 contains 15 residues. Germline V gene sequence: CDR1 MNHEY, CDR2 SVGAGI.

V gene TRBV6-5 combines with J gene TRBJ1-2; 9 nucleotides match TRBD1. The specimen sequenced was blood. This clonotype was sampled from a woman between 45 and 60 years old with Graves' hyperthyroidism that later progressed to Graves' ophthalmopathy. CDR3 sequence: CASSYTGTGKDGYTF. The CDR3 DNA sequence: TGTGCCAGCAGTTACACTGGGACAGGGAAGGATGGCTACACCTTC.